Listed below are T cell receptor beta chains from one sample, sequenced in a study of blood T cell repertoires in COVID-19. Profiled with immunoSEQ multiplex PCR; TCRdb holds only in-frame clones, not every one. The table has 150,000 to 200,000 clones, 80% seen once. The material sequenced was peripheral blood. All receptors derive from a man in his sixties with acute or convalescent COVID-19. CDR3s include the opening cysteine and the closing phenylalanine or tryptophan. The order of the fields is clone size, V gene, J gene, D gene, CDR3 protein, CDR3 DNA. A D gene is named only where the DNA matches it firmly. Clone size is shown for a subset of rows, as once, few, many or a class of expanded clone.

>.|TRBV20-1|TRBJ2-7|TRBD2
CSAKRGYEQYF
TGCAGTGCTAAGCGGGGGTACGAGCAGTACTTC
>.|TRBV2|TRBJ2-5|.
CASSQAEGLWQTQYF
TGTGCCAGCAGTCAGGCCGAGGGACTGTGGCAGACCCAGTACTTC
>.|TRBV6-5|TRBJ2-2|TRBD2
CASSYSGGWTGELFF
TGTGCCAGCAGTTACTCGGGAGGGTGGACCGGGGAGCTGTTTTTT
>.|TRBV9|TRBJ1-3|.
CASSVVPTSSGNTIYF
TGTGCCAGCAGCGTAGTACCGACTAGCTCTGGAAACACCATATATTTT
>.|TRBV3-1/TRBV3-2|TRBJ1-2|.
CASSLGGVEGAGYTF
TGTGCCAGCAGCCTAGGGGGGGTCGAGGGAGCTGGCTACACCTTC
>.|TRBV18|TRBJ2-5|.
CASSPPGGETQYF
TGTGCCAGCTCACCACCGGGAGGAGAGACCCAGTACTTC
>.|TRBV12-3/TRBV12-4|TRBJ1-5|TRBD1
CASSPQGIQPQHF
TGTGCCAGCAGTCCACAGGGGATTCAGCCCCAGCATTTT
>.|TRBV6-1|TRBJ2-2|.
CASSEPRVLKTGELFF
TGTGCCAGCAGTGAACCCAGGGTTCTGAAGACCGGGGAGCTGTTTTTT
>once|TRBV2|TRBJ2-2|.
CASSADYHTGELFF
TGTGCCAGCAGCGCGGACTACCACACCGGGGAGCTGTTTTTT
>.|TRBV9|TRBJ1-1|.
CASSVGGEANTEAFF
TGTGCCAGCAGCGTAGGAGGAGAGGCGAACACTGAAGCTTTCTTT
>few|TRBV4-2|TRBJ1-2|TRBD1
CASSHLDGTGNPYGYTF
TGTGCCAGCAGCCACCTCGATGGGACAGGCAACCCATATGGCTACACCTTC
>.|TRBV5-1|TRBJ2-1|TRBD2
CASSLNLAGPGTEQFF
TGCGCCAGCAGCTTAAACCTAGCGGGTCCTGGCACTGAGCAGTTCTTC
>.|TRBV6-1|TRBJ2-1|.
CASSGAPGVGQWEQFF
TGTGCCAGCAGTGGGGCCCCGGGGGTAGGGCAATGGGAGCAGTTCTTC
>.|TRBV2|TRBJ2-2|TRBD2
CASSELAALRTGELFF
TGTGCCAGCAGTGAACTAGCGGCACTTCGTACCGGGGAGCTGTTTTTT
>.|TRBV27|TRBJ2-7|.
CASSWAKDLEQYF
TGTGCCAGCAGTTGGGCCAAAGACCTCGAGCAGTACTTC